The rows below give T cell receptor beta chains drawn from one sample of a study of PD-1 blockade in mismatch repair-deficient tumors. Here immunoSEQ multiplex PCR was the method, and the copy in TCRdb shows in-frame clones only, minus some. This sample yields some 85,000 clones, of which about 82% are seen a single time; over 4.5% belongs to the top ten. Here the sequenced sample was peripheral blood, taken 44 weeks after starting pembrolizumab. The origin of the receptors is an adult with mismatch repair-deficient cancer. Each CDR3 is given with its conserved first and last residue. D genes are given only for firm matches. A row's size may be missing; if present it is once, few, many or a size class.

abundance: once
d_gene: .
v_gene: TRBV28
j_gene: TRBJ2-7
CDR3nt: TGTGCCAGCAGTTCCAATAGCGTGGGAGACCGACTAACCTACGAGCAGTACTTC
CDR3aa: CASSSNSVGDRLTYEQYF

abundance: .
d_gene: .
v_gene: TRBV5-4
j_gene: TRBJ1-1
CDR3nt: TGTGCCAGCAGCTTACAGCAGAACACTGAAGCTTTCTTT
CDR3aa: CASSLQQNTEAFF

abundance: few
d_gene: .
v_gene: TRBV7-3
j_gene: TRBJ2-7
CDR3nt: TGTGCCAGCAGCTTCAGGGAAGGAGGCGAGCAGTACTTC
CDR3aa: CASSFREGGEQYF

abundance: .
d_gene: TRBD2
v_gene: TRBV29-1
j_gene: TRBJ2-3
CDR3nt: TGCAGCGTCGGACTAGCTACGCAGTATTTT
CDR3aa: CSVGLATQYF

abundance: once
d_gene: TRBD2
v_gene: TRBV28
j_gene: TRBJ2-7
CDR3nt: TGTGCCAGGGGGGCGGGGGGGCAGTACTTC
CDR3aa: CARGAGGQYF

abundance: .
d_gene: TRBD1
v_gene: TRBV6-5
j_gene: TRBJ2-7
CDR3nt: TGTGCCAGCAGTTACTCACTGGGACAGGGGGTCTACGAGCAGTACTTC
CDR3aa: CASSYSLGQGVYEQYF

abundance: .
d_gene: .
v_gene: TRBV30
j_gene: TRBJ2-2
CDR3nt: TGTGCCTGGAGCCGTGGACAGCTTAACACCGGGGAGCTGTTTTTT
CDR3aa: CAWSRGQLNTGELFF

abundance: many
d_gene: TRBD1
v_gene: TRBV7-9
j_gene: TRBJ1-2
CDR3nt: TGTGCCAGCAGCCTCCTTGAGACAGGGAGCCTAAACTATGGCTACACCTTC
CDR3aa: CASSLLETGSLNYGYTF

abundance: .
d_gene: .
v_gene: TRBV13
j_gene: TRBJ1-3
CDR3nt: TGTGCCAGCAGTGAATTGACCGCCAACACCATATATTTT
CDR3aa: CASSELTANTIYF

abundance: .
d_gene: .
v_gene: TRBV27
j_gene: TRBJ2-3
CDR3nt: TGTGCCAGCAGTCCCCGGTACGTCGGAGATACGCAGTATTTT
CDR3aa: CASSPRYVGDTQYF

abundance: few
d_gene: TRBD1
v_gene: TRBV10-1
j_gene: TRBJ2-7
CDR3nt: TGCGCCAGCAGTCCGGCTGGGCGGACAGGGGTCCCCTACGAGCAGTACTTC
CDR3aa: CASSPAGRTGVPYEQYF

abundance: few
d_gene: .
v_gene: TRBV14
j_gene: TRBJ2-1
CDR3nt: TGTGCCAGCAGCAGGGGGGTGTTGCCTGAGCAGTTCTTC
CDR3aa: CASSRGVLPEQFF

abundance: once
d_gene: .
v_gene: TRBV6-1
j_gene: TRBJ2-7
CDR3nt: TGTGCCAGCAGTGTTTGGGACTCCTACTCCTACGAGCAGTACTTC
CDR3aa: CASSVWDSYSYEQYF

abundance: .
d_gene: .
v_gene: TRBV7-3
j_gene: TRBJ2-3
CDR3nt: TGTGCCAGCAGCACCACTAGGGCAAGGCGGGATACGCAGTATTTT
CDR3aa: CASSTTRARRDTQYF

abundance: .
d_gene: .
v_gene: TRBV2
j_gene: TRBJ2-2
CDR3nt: TGTGCCAGCAGTGAGAGACGGATTAGCACCGGGGAGCTGTTTTTT
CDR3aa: CASSERRISTGELFF

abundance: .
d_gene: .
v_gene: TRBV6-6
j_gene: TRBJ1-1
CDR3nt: TGTGCCAGCAGTCCGGAGTTGAACACTGAAGCTTTCTTT
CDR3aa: CASSPELNTEAFF

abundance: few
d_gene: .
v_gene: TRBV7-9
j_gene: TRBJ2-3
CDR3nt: TGTGCCAGCAGCTCTGGCAGGGAGGCAGATACGCAGTATTTT
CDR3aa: CASSSGREADTQYF

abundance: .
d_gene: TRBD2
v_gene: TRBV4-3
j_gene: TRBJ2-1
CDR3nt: TGCGCCAGCAGCCGGGGGACTAGCGGGGTTTACAATGAGCAGTTCTTC
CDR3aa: CASSRGTSGVYNEQFF

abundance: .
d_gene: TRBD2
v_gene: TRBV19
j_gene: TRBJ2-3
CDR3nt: TGTGCCAGTAGTATCGGGAGGGCCACAGATACGCAGTATTTT
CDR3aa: CASSIGRATDTQYF

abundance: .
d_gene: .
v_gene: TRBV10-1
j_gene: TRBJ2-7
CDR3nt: TGCGCCAGCAGTGAGAGTGGTATAGGGCGCGAGCAGTACTTC
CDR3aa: CASSESGIGREQYF

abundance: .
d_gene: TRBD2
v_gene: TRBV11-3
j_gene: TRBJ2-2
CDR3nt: TGTGCCAGCAGCTTACTAGCGGGAGAGAACACCGGGGAGCTGTTTTTT
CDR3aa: CASSLLAGENTGELFF

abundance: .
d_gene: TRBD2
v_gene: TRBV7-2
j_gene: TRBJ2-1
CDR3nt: TGTGCCAGCAGCTCGACTAAGCGGGAGAGCTCCTACAATGAGCAGTTCTTC
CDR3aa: CASSSTKRESSYNEQFF

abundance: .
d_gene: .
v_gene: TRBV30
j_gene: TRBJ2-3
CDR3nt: TGTGCCTGGAGAGTTTCAACGGGGCGGATTATCACAAATACGCAGTATTTT
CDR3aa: CAWRVSTGRIITNTQYF

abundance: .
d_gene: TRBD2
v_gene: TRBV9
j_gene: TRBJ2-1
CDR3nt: TGTGCCAGCAGCAGAACGCTAGCGGATCTCTACAATGAGCAGTTCTTC
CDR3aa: CASSRTLADLYNEQFF

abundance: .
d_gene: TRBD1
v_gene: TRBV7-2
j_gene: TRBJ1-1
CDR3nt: TGTGCCAGCAGCCCCGGGACAGGGGCGAACACTGAAGCTTTCTTT
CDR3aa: CASSPGTGANTEAFF

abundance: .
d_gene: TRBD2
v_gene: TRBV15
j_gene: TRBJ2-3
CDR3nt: TGTGCCACCAGCGGGACTAGCTCCACAGATACGCAGTATTTT
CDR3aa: CATSGTSSTDTQYF

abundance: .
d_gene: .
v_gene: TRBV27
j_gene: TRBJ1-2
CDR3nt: TGTGCCAGCAGGCCACCAAAGGGGCCATACACCTTC
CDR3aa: CASRPPKGPYTF

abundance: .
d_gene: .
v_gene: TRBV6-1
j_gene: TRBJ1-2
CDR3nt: TGTGCCAGCAGTGAAGCTCCCCCCTGGGGTGGCTACACCTTC
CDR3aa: CASSEAPPWGGYTF

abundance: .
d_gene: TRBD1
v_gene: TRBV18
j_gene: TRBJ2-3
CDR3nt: TGTGCCAGCTCACCACCGTCTACCAACAGGGGCACGCAGTATTTT
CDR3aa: CASSPPSTNRGTQYF

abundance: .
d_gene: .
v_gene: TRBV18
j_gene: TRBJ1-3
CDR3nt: TGTGCCAGCTCACGACAGGGAAACACCATATATTTT
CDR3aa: CASSRQGNTIYF